The source of this TCR beta chain is a study of blood T cell repertoires in COVID-19. Trimming took 0 bases from V and 3 from J; bases not matched to a gene: 2. Germline V gene lookup returns CDR1 SGHNT and CDR2 YYREEE (reference sequence). The CDR3 sequence is 15 residues long. Original processing notes: The authors estimated nucleated cell counts from reference gene primer amplification. Data came from immunoSEQ multiplex PCR; TCRdb stores just in-frame clones and leaves some out. D and trimming were read from the DNA, whereas the V and J calls and clone size are those reported in that table. The top ten hold approximately 2% of the sample, which has fewer than 350,000 clones, about 88% seen once. The study recruited people aged roughly 18 to 100 years across 24 US areas.

The source is a woman in her sixties in a cohort exposed to, infected with or recovered from COVID-19 (not recorded which). The rearrangement links TRBV5-4 to TRBJ2-2; 7 bases line up with TRBD2. Sequencing was performed on PBMCs or T cells enriched from blood (not recorded which). CDR3 nucleotide sequence: TGTGCCAGCAGCTTGGATGGGGGGGACACCGGGGAGCTGTTTTTT. Translated, it gives CASSLDGGDTGELFF.